The 25 T cell receptor beta chains below come from one sample, sequenced in a study of OX40 agonist ivuxolimab in advanced cancers. Assay: immunoSEQ multiplex PCR; the TCRdb copy retains only in-frame clones and omits some. The sample has 65,000 to 90,000 clones, around 90% seen once. The sequenced sample was CD4+ or CD8+ T cells sorted from blood, obtained in a trial of the OX40 agonist ivuxolimab. These receptors all stem from an adult with an advanced solid tumor such as melanoma, head and neck, liver or kidney cancer.

The chain combines TRBV7-9 with TRBJ2-1; D may be TRBD2 (6 bases). Per germline, CDR1 SEHNR and CDR2 FQNEAQ (reference sequence). The CDR3 is 18 residues long. V lost 6 bases to trimming and J lost 4 bases, with 25 bases between them. In DNA, the CDR3 is TGTGCCAGCAGTCGCGGATTAATGGGACTCCTTACATACAATGAGCAGTTCTTC. This codes for CASSRGLMGLLTYNEQFF.

The V call is TRBV13, the J call TRBJ2-2; D ambiguous. The CDR3 length is 15 residues. V was clipped by 0 bases and J by 6 bases, with 11 bases between them. Germline CDR1 PRHDT, CDR2 FYEKMQ (reference sequence). Here the CDR3 DNA reads TGTGCCAGCAGCTTAGGAGGCCCCGGCTCCGGGGAGCTGTTTTTT. As protein: CASSLGGPGSGELFF.

The chain employs TRBV2 and TRBJ2-2, with 7 bases that match TRBD1. V trimming: 4 bases; J trimming: 0 bases; junction bases outside the gene matches: 8. This CDR3 comprises 17 residues. Germline V gene lookup returns CDR1 SNHLY and CDR2 FYNNEI. The CDR3 DNA reads as TGTGCCAGCAGTGGGGACAGACCTAACCCGAACACCGGGGAGCTGTTTTTT. Translating gives CASSGDRPNPNTGELFF.

The chain employs TRBV11-2 and TRBJ2-7; weak D call: TRBD1 (7 bases). Per the germline V gene, CDR1 is SGHAT and CDR2 is FQNNGV. Deletions cut 2 bases from V and 5 bases from J, with 16 bases between. This CDR3 is built from 15 residues. This CDR3 reads CASSLFSAGGNEQYF. The CDR3 DNA is TGTGCCAGCAGCTTATTCTCTGCAGGGGGGAACGAGCAGTACTTC.

This CDR3 is CASSTHSGGETQYF. Here the CDR3 DNA reads TGTGCCAGCAGCACACACTCAGGGGGAGAGACCCAGTACTTC. The V and J genes are TRBV9 and TRBJ2-5; TRBD1 matches at 7 bases. CDR3 length: 14 residues. Germline V gives CDR1 SGDLS, CDR2 YYNGEE. V gave up 4 bases and J gave up 4 bases; unmatched junction bases: 7. Complete variable domain (other parts from reference TRBV9 and TRBJ2-5): DSGVTQTPKHLITATGQRVTLRCSPRSGDLSVYWYQQSLDQGLQFLIQYYNGEERAKGNILERFSAQQFPDLHSELNLSSLELGDSALYFCASSTHSGGETQYFGPGTRLLVL.

CDR3 sequence (DNA): TGTGCCAGCAGCCCCAACAGTTATGAAGCTTTCTTT. It is translated as CASSPNSYEAFF. The V and J genes are TRBV4-2 and TRBJ1-1; D is uncertain. CDR1 is LGHNA, CDR2 YNFKEQ, per germline. The CDR3 runs 12 residues. V was cut by 4 bases and J by 7 bases, with 10 bases left in between.

The CDR3 loop reads CASSRTGGENSPLHF. CDR3 nucleotide sequence: TGTGCCAGCAGCCGGACAGGGGGGGAGAATTCACCCCTCCACTTT. The chain carries TRBV5-5 and TRBJ1-6, with TRBD1 matching over 10 bases. The CDR3 is 15 residues long. Germline-derived CDR1 and CDR2 are SGHKS and YYEKEE (reference sequence). V lost 4 bases to trimming and J lost 7 bases; unmatched junction nucleotides: 5.

CDR3 amino acids: CASIMGANVLTF. The CDR3, as DNA: TGTGCCAGCATAATGGGGGCCAACGTCCTGACTTTC. The chain employs TRBV6-6 and TRBJ2-6; D ambiguous. CDR3 length: 12 amino acids. V was trimmed by 7 bases and J by 4 bases, leaving 5 bases between them. Germline V gene lookup returns CDR1 MNHNY and CDR2 SVGAGI (reference sequence).

The V call is TRBV4-1, the J call TRBJ2-7; 7 bases line up with TRBD2. With 0 bases clipped from V and 2 bases from J, the junction kept 4 bases outside the gene matches. The V gene's germline CDR1 is MGHRA and CDR2 YSYEKL. This CDR3 has 15 amino acids. In DNA form, the CDR3 reads TGCGCCAGCAGCCAAGAGGGAGGGTTTACCTACGAGCAGTACTTC. Amino acids: CASSQEGGFTYEQYF.

The chain recombines TRBV9 with TRBJ2-5, with D possibly being TRBD2 (6 bases). Per the germline V gene, CDR1 is SGDLS and CDR2 is YYNGEE. The germline V and J ends were trimmed by 3 bases and 4 bases, with 13 bases remaining between them. The CDR3 loop spans 14 amino acids. CDR3 DNA sequence: TGTGCCAGCAGCGCCTGGGACTGGGGAGAGACCCAGTACTTC. Translated, it gives CASSAWDWGETQYF.

This rearrangement joins TRBV10-3 to TRBJ1-6; TRBD1 is a possible D gene (5 bases). With 7 bases removed from V and 8 bases from J, the gap between germline ends came to 21 bases. The CDR3 runs 16 residues. Germline-derived CDR1 and CDR2 are ENHRY and SYGVKD. CDR3 coding DNA: TGTGCCATCAATATTAAGGGGATATATTGGGATTCACCCCTCCACTTT. The encoded protein is CAINIKGIYWDSPLHF.

CDR3 nucleotide sequence: TGCGCCAGCGGCATACAGAACAACTATGGCTACACCTTC. Its protein product is CASGIQNNYGYTF. The rearrangement uses TRBV5-1 and TRBJ1-2; D call uncertain. Trimming removed 7 bases from V and 2 bases from J, with 12 bases in between. CDR1 SGHRS and CDR2 YFSETQ come from the germline V gene. This CDR3 is built from 13 residues.

This chain links TRBV6-5 with TRBJ2-7; D assignment may be TRBD1 or TRBD2 (5 bases each). Trimming took off 1 base at V and 4 bases at J, with 17 bases between the two ends. This CDR3 has 16 amino acids. Per the germline V gene, CDR1 is MNHEY and CDR2 is SVGAGI. The CDR3 DNA reads TGTGCCAGCAGTTACTTGGGACCCGGTGGGGGTTACGAGCAGTACTTC. Residues: CASSYLGPGGGYEQYF.

Regarding this clone: In the same sample, other DNA sequences code for this CDR3. The chain recombines TRBV5-6 with TRBJ1-5, with D uncertain. Germline CDR1 SGHDT, CDR2 YYEEEE. V was trimmed by 0 bases and J by 0 bases, leaving 7 bases between them. This CDR3 is built from 15 residues. CDR3 in amino acids: CASSLGGYSNQPQHF. The CDR3 DNA reads as TGTGCCAGCAGCTTGGGTGGCTATAGCAATCAGCCCCAGCATTTT.

This rearrangement joins TRBV7-8 to TRBJ1-5; D gene ambiguous. Germline loops: CDR1 SGHVS, CDR2 FQNEAQ. The CDR3 sequence is 14 residues long. Trimming stripped 5 bases from V and 3 bases from J, with 11 bases between. The DNA of the CDR3 is TGTGCCAGCAGCCCAGTCACGACCAATCAGCCCCAGCATTTT. Translated: CASSPVTTNQPQHF.

The genes are TRBV11-2 and TRBJ2-7; no clear D. There are 13 residues in the CDR3. Between the trimmed V and J ends, which lost 1 base and 4 bases, there was a span of 8 bases. Looked up from germline, CDR1 is SGHAT and CDR2 is FQNNGV. CDR3 coding DNA: TGTGCCAGCAGCTTAGGGGCAGCATACGAGCAGTACTTC. Translated, it gives CASSLGAAYEQYF. Drawing the rest from reference TRBV11-2 and TRBJ2-7, the complete variable domain is EAGVAQSPRYKIIEKRQSVAFWCNPISGHATLYWYQQILGQGPKLLIQFQNNGVVDDSQLPKDRFSAERLKGVDSTLKIQPAKLEDSAVYLCASSLGAAYEQYFGPGTRLTVT.

The V and J genes are TRBV7-9 and TRBJ1-2; tentatively, D is TRBD1 (5 bases). V was cut by 5 bases and J by 2 bases, with 12 bases left in between. The CDR3 runs 14 residues. The germline gives CDR1 SEHNR, CDR2 FQNEAQ (reference sequence). Here the CDR3 reads CASSTEGTNYGYTF. CDR3 coding DNA: TGTGCCAGCAGCACGGAAGGGACCAACTATGGCTACACCTTC.

The V and J genes are TRBV15 and TRBJ1-2; 9 nucleotides align to TRBD1. The germline V gene encodes CDR1 LNHNV and CDR2 YYDKDF (reference sequence). Germline trimming cut 4 bases from V and 3 bases from J; bases unmatched to any gene: 9. The CDR3 loop spans 16 amino acids. This chain's CDR3 is CATSILTGGTDYGYTF. In DNA form, the CDR3 reads TGTGCCACCAGCATCCTTACAGGGGGCACGGACTATGGCTACACCTTC.

This chain links TRBV7-9 with TRBJ2-7; D gene ambiguous. The CDR3 totals 13 residues. Germline V CDR1 and CDR2: SEHNR, FQNEAQ (reference sequence). V lost 5 bases, J lost 6 bases, and 14 bases lay in between. The CDR3 protein is CASSPERRVEQYF. CDR3 DNA sequence: TGTGCCAGCAGCCCAGAAAGGCGCGTCGAGCAGTACTTC.

The chain has TRBV9 and TRBJ2-7; TRBD2 aligns across 11 bases. The CDR3 is 15 amino acids. V trimming: 0 bases; J trimming: 3 bases; junction bases outside the gene matches: 2. From germline, CDR1 is SGDLS and CDR2 YYNGEE. CDR3 region: CASSVGGLADYEQYF. The CDR3 DNA reads as TGTGCCAGCAGCGTAGGGGGACTAGCGGACTACGAGCAGTACTTC.

The chain carries TRBV18 and TRBJ1-4; D unresolved. Germline values: CDR1 KGHSH, CDR2 LQKENI. V was cut by 3 bases and J by 4 bases, with 12 bases left in between. The length of the CDR3 is 15 residues. DNA for the CDR3: TGTGCCAGCTCACCCCAACCAGAAGTTAATGAAAAACTGTTTTTT. This gives the protein CASSPQPEVNEKLFF.

The chain employs TRBV10-3 and TRBJ1-3, with no clear D. CDR1 ENHRY and CDR2 SYGVKD come from the germline V gene. The length of the CDR3 is 15 residues. V was shortened by 2 bases and J by 0 bases, with 8 bases between the two germline ends. The CDR3 is CAISEMGSSGNTIYF. CDR3 nucleotides: TGTGCCATCAGTGAGATGGGGAGCTCTGGAAACACCATATATTTT.

The chain combines TRBV19 with TRBJ2-1; 8 nucleotides match TRBD1. The CDR3 consists of 14 residues. V shed 3 bases, J shed 9 bases, and the junction held 7 bases outside the gene matches. Germline V lookup: CDR1 LNHDA, CDR2 SQIVND (reference sequence). This chain's CDR3 is CASSILPGGLEQFF. DNA for the CDR3: TGTGCCAGTAGTATCCTCCCAGGGGGCCTTGAGCAGTTCTTC. Full variable domain (outside the CDR3, taken from reference TRBV19 and TRBJ2-1): DGGITQSPKYLFRKEGQNVTLSCEQNLNHDAMYWYRQDPGQGLRLIYYSQIVNDFQKGDIAEGYSVSREKKESFPLTVTSAQKNPTAFYLCASSILPGGLEQFFGPGTRLTVL.

The chain carries TRBV6-5 and TRBJ2-1; D possibly corresponds to TRBD2 (6 bases). The CDR3 is 15 residues long. The ends were cut back, 5 bases at V and 0 bases at J, with 11 bases in the middle. Per the germline V gene, CDR1 is MNHEY and CDR2 is SVGAGI. The CDR3 is CASSPGSGSYNEQFF. CDR3 DNA: TGTGCCAGCAGTCCGGGTAGCGGCTCCTACAATGAGCAGTTCTTC.

This clone was seen more than once but under ten times. V and J are TRBV5-4 and TRBJ2-7; possibly TRBD2 for D (5 bases). V lost 4 bases, J lost 1 base, and 9 bases lay in between. Germline assignment: CDR1 SGHNT and CDR2 YYREEE (reference sequence). This CDR3 has 13 residues. CDR3 sequence reads: CASSPSGSYEQYF. The CDR3 region has the DNA TGTGCCAGCAGCCCGTCGGGGTCCTACGAGCAGTACTTC.